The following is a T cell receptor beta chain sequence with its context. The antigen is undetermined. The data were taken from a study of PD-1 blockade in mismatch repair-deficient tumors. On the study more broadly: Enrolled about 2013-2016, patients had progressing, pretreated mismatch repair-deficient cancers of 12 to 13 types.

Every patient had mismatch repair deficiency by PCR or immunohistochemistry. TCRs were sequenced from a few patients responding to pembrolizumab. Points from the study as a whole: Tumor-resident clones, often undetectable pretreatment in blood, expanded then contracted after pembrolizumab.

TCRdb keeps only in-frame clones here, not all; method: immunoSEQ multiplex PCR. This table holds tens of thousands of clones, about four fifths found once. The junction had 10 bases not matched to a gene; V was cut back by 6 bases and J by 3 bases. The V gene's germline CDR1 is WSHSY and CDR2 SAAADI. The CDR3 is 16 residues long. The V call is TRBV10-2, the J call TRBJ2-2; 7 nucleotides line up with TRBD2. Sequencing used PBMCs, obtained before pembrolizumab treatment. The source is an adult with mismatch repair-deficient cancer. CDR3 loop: CASRDPGLPDTGELFF. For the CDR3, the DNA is TGCGCCAGCAGAGATCCGGGACTACCTGACACCGGGGAGCTGTTTTTT.